A single TCR beta chain is shown here with its context. The antigen remains unidentified. This sample was included in a study of persistence of HIV-infected CD4 T cells. Points from the study as a whole: Antigen-responding cells were enriched for degenerate expanded CDR3beta sequences.

This CDR3 contains 19 residues. Looked up from germline, CDR1 is MNHEY and CDR2 is SMNVEV (reference sequence). The trim removed 5 bases at V and 9 bases at J, leaving 24 bases unmatched. Sequencing used immunoSEQ version 4 in survey mode. Assay: immunoSEQ multiplex PCR; the TCRdb copy retains only in-frame clones and omits some. Of about 35,000 clones in the sample, roughly 84% were seen once. Cells were stimulated with overlapping HIV-1 Gag 15-mer peptides. CD40L-negative CD69-negative CD45RO-high memory CD4+ T cells were sorted as populations depleted of antigen-responding cells. Adults with HIV-1 started suppressive ART while chronically infected. Donors had CD4+ T cell counts above 400 cells/uL and were CMV-seropositive.

The chain has TRBV27 and TRBJ2-1; TRBD2 agrees at 8 bases. This clonotype was sampled from an adult with HIV. The donor label of this sample is uncertain. Sequencing was performed on cultured CD4+ T cells from PBMCs, taken from a patient who received antiretroviral therapy. CDR3 amino acids: CASSPTWSAGGPPGGEQFF. CDR3 in DNA: TGTGCCAGCAGTCCCACCTGGTCGGCGGGGGGACCCCCGGGCGGTGAGCAGTTCTTC.